This TCR beta chain was found in a study of blood T cell repertoires in COVID-19. Original processing notes: Reference gene primers were amplified, and this amplification served to estimate nucleated cell counts. Method: immunoSEQ multiplex PCR; TCRdb's copy keeps in-frame clones and lacks some. That table supplies the V and J calls and clone size; D and trimming were determined from the DNA. The table records some 240,000 clones, 82% of them present only once. This TCR was sampled from a woman aged 60 to 75 with active or convalescent COVID-19. The sequencing input was peripheral blood.

The CDR3 bases are TGTGCCAGCAGATCCGAGGCTACCAACTCCTATAATTCACCCCTCCACTTT. This codes for CASRSEATNSYNSPLHF. This sequence joins TRBV2 and TRBJ1-6; D not certain. V was cut by 6 bases and J by 0 bases, with 15 bases left in between. Germline V lookup: CDR1 SNHLY, CDR2 FYNNEI. The CDR3 runs 17 residues.